The TCR beta chain under discussion was sequenced for a study of T cell responses to AZD1222 COVID-19 vaccine (dated by TCRdb to the early 2020s). About the investigation overall: A total of 230 to 250 trial participants underwent TCR sequencing, of whom nearly 210 had received two doses of AZD1222 and some 25 had received two doses of the MenACWY control vaccine. Trial participants were enrolled by age into subgroups of 18-55, 56-69 and 70-plus years, and about 150, 27 and 61 TCR-sequenced participants, respectively, were included in these subgroups.

Based on the germline V gene, the CDR1 and CDR2 sequences are SGHRS and YFSETQ. Counted from cysteine to phenylalanine, this CDR3 has 14 amino acids. Only the CDR3 region is kept as DNA, spanning 42 bases read in frame from base 1. V and J are truncated by 2 bases and 5 bases respectively, leaving an intervening sequence of 13 bases. The CDR3 regions of human TCRbeta chains were subjected to immunosequencing. The authors' analysis ran thus. TCRs in the repertoires were compared against a reference library of SARS-CoV-2-specific TCRs that had been generated with the MIRA antigen-specificity platform. Breadth meant the fraction of unique TCRs that were SARS-CoV-2-associated, whereas depth meant the fraction of total T cells that were SARS-CoV-2-associated. Using the MIRA data, each spike-specific TCR was mapped to the spike region that the TCR reacts to and placed in a CD4 or CD8 class. Log10-transformed breadth and depth values were compared by one-way ANOVA with Sidak's multiple comparisons tests. Drawn from immuneACCESS, this table holds only the in-frame rearrangements with V and J called that TCRdb kept. Clones are partly lost; checked studies trace under half to an unresolved V gene and leave the rest unexplained. V, J and clone size were drawn from that table, and D and trimming were deduced from the DNA. Here the sample has 150,000 to 200,000 clones; under 95% occur a single time. The ten largest make up 1% to 1.5% of the sample.

The intended sense of this specimen's time point label: about 28 days (+/-7) after the second vaccine dose. AZD1222 recipients given second doses at about 4 weeks or at about 12 weeks were pooled, since spike-specific TCR depth and breadth were not found to differ between the two schedules. Vaccinee samples came from UK trials COV001 and COV002, including a single-blind randomized controlled phase 2/3 trial of AZD1222 (ChAdOx1 nCoV-19) in healthy adults. For TCRbeta chain sequencing, PBMC samples were collected from trial participants at day 0 and at day 28 after the second dose. On the study overall, not on this receptor specifically: Because no day 14 peak-response samples were available, repertoires were characterized only after the peak T cell response. The 56-69-year group was small, and its depth increase did not reach significance, likely because of low power. The vaccine-associated CD4 TCRs covered the entire spike protein, and the dominant responses fell in regions 160-218 and 743-854. Most participants were white British and females outnumbered males, and the authors suggested that clonal diversity may have been underestimated. Nearly half of unique spike-specific TCRs reportedly recognized epitopes outside regions mutated in the B.1.351 and B.1.1.7 variants. After two AZD1222 doses, both the breadth and the depth of spike-specific TCRs were significantly higher than at day 0 and than in MenACWY recipients. Conclusions about previously exposed vaccinees were limited because only 6 or 7 AZD1222 recipients were SARS-CoV-2 seropositive at baseline.

With regard to this clone: Its antigen has not been determined. No much larger clonotype is one base removed from it; base qualities were not supplied.

The source was peripheral blood, collected 28 days after the second AZD1222 dose. The chain links TRBV5-1 with TRBJ1-1, with no reliable assignment of the D segment. The clonotype originates from an adult who received the AZD1222 COVID-19 vaccine. CDR3 protein: CASSLRWEETEAFF. The nucleotides read TGCGCCAGCAGCTTAAGATGGGAGGAGACTGAAGCTTTCTTT.